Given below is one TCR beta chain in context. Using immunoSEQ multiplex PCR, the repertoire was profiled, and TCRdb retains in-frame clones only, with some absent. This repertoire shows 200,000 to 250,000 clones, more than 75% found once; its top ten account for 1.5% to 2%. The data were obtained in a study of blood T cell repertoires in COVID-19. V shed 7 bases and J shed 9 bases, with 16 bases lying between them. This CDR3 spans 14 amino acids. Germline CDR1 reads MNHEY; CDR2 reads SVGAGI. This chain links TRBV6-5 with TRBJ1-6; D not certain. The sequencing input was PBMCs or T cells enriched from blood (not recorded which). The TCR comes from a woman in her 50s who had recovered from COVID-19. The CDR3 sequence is CASTSGVHGSPLHF. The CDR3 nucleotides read TGTGCCAGCACCTCCGGGGTCCATGGTTCACCCCTCCACTTT.